These T cell receptor beta chains were read from a single sample in a study of cytomegalovirus exposure and HLA in healthy donors. Sequencing was performed with immunoSEQ multiplex PCR; in TCRdb, only in-frame clones are kept and a portion is missing. The table has about 190,000 clones, about four fifths seen once. Sequenced: PBMCs. The receptors were gathered from a man aged 18 to 29 in good health and CMV-seronegative. The CDR3 runs from the conserved cysteine through the conserved F or W. Each record gives: V gene, J gene, clone size, D gene, CDR3 protein, CDR3 DNA. D genes are given only for firm matches. Not all rows give a size; the values are once, few, many and, for expanded clones, a class.

>TRBV25-1|TRBJ1-5|few|.
CASTPRGGDQPQHF
TGTGCCAGCACCCCCCGGGGGGGAGATCAGCCCCAGCATTTT
>TRBV10-1|TRBJ2-1|.|TRBD1
CASTDRGRDEQFF
TGCGCCAGCACGGACAGGGGGCGGGATGAGCAGTTCTTC
>TRBV11-2|TRBJ2-5|.|.
CASSLDRETQYF
TGTGCCAGCAGCTTAGATCGGGAGACCCAGTACTTC
>TRBV30|TRBJ2-7|.|.
CAWKAGTLYEQYF
TGTGCCTGGAAGGCAGGAACTCTCTACGAGCAGTACTTC
>TRBV19|TRBJ2-7|.|TRBD2
CASSIVGLAGTTPAYEQYF
TGTGCCAGTAGTATAGTAGGTCTAGCGGGGACTACCCCTGCCTACGAGCAGTACTTC
>TRBV5-4|TRBJ2-3|.|TRBD2
CASSRAITGGTSDLTQYF
TGTGCCAGCAGCCGCGCCATCACGGGCGGGACTAGCGACCTTACGCAGTATTTT
>TRBV6-5|TRBJ2-1|.|.
CASTSRVGRGEQFF
TGTGCCAGCACCTCACGGGTGGGGCGCGGCGAGCAGTTCTTC
>TRBV4-3|TRBJ2-7|.|.
CASSQGLAPSSYEQYF
TGCGCCAGCAGCCAAGGGCTAGCGCCGAGCTCCTACGAGCAGTACTTC
>TRBV10-3|TRBJ1-1|once|.
CAISESGSRTEAFF
TGTGCCATCAGTGAGTCGGGCAGTCGCACTGAAGCTTTCTTT
>TRBV27|TRBJ1-2|.|.
CASSHGVNYGYTF
TGTGCCAGCAGCCACGGGGTTAACTATGGCTACACCTTC
>TRBV18|TRBJ1-1|.|.
CASSLVYGGTEAFF
TGTGCCAGCTCCCTGGTATACGGGGGCACTGAAGCTTTCTTT
>TRBV6-5|TRBJ2-7|.|TRBD2
CASSLGGGSGEQYF
TGTGCCAGCAGTTTAGGCGGGGGGTCGGGCGAGCAGTACTTC
>TRBV11-2|TRBJ2-1|.|TRBD2
CASSEVAGSEQFF
TGTGCCAGCAGCGAAGTAGCGGGGTCTGAGCAGTTCTTC
>TRBV9|TRBJ1-2|.|TRBD1
CASSIGGQGGYGYTF
TGTGCCAGCAGCATCGGAGGGCAGGGGGGCTATGGCTACACCTTC
>TRBV28|TRBJ1-2|.|TRBD1
CASRTGVGYGYTF
TGTGCCAGCAGAACAGGGGTAGGATATGGCTACACCTTC
>TRBV4-1|TRBJ2-3|.|.
CASSQDMTDRFLTDTQYF
TGCGCCAGCAGCCAAGATATGACTGACAGGTTCCTCACAGATACGCAGTATTTT
>TRBV7-8|TRBJ2-7|.|TRBD2
CASSPGRLSSYEQYF
TGTGCCAGCAGCCCCGGGAGGTTAAGCTCCTACGAGCAGTACTTC
>TRBV11-2|TRBJ2-2|.|.
CASSLNPAGGFPGELFF
TGTGCCAGCAGCTTAAATCCAGCAGGGGGGTTCCCCGGGGAGCTGTTTTTT
>TRBV11-2|TRBJ2-1|.|TRBD1
CASSLQGDEQFF
TGTGCCAGCAGCTTGCAGGGGGATGAGCAGTTCTTC
>TRBV7-9|TRBJ2-7|.|.
CASSPRYAYEQYF
TGTGCCAGCAGCCCACGGTACGCCTACGAGCAGTACTTC
>TRBV6-1|TRBJ2-6|few|.
CALSGANVLTF
TGTGCATTATCTGGGGCCAACGTCCTGACTTTC
>TRBV5-5|TRBJ2-7|.|.
CASSPMFQGTYEQYF
TGTGCCAGCAGCCCGATGTTCCAGGGGACCTACGAGCAGTACTTC
>TRBV4-1|TRBJ1-1|.|.
CASSQDRRPLNTEAFF
TGCGCCAGCAGCCAAGATCGGCGGCCTTTGAACACTGAAGCTTTCTTT
>TRBV7-8|TRBJ2-1|.|TRBD2
CASSASHYAGGRYNEQFF
TGTGCCAGCAGCGCGTCCCACTACGCGGGGGGAAGGTACAATGAGCAGTTCTTC
>TRBV4-3|TRBJ2-5|.|TRBD1
CASSQGTGYQETQYF
TGCGCCAGCAGCCAGGGGACAGGGTATCAAGAGACCCAGTACTTC
>TRBV19|TRBJ1-6|.|.
CASRVTGTNNSPLHF
TGTGCCAGTAGGGTTACAGGGACTAATAATTCACCCCTCCACTTT
>TRBV18|TRBJ2-7|.|.
CASSDRTASWGYYEQYF
TGTGCCAGCTCAGATAGGACAGCCTCCTGGGGCTACTACGAGCAGTACTTC
>TRBV29-1|TRBJ2-5|few|TRBD2
CSVGPSGAQETQYF
TGCAGCGTGGGCCCTAGCGGGGCCCAAGAGACCCAGTACTTC
>TRBV5-5|TRBJ2-5|.|TRBD2
CASSTTKAGGQETQYF
TGTGCCAGCAGCACTACAAAAGCGGGGGGGCAAGAGACCCAGTACTTC
>TRBV7-2|TRBJ1-2|.|TRBD1
CASTSQGGGWSNYGYTF
TGTGCCAGCACTTCACAGGGGGGGGGTTGGTCTAACTATGGCTACACCTTC
>TRBV18|TRBJ2-1|.|.
CASSPRSTRSGEQFF
TGTGCCAGCTCACCACGAAGCACCCGGTCGGGTGAGCAGTTCTTC
>TRBV19|TRBJ2-3|.|.
CASSMRSDSRQYF
TGTGCCAGTAGTATGAGGTCAGATTCCCGGCAGTATTTT
>TRBV14|TRBJ2-1|.|.
CASSQGTVNEQFF
TGTGCCAGCAGCCAAGGGACAGTCAATGAGCAGTTCTTC
>TRBV19|TRBJ2-5|once|.
CASSIDQGGKETQYF
TGTGCCAGTAGTATAGACCAGGGGGGTAAGGAGACCCAGTACTTC
>TRBV11-2|TRBJ1-5|few|.
CASSPSPGDQPQHF
TGTGCCAGCAGCCCCAGTCCGGGGGATCAGCCCCAGCATTTT
>TRBV4-1|TRBJ2-1|.|TRBD2
CASSQESSGVYNEQFF
TGCGCCAGCAGCCAAGAGTCTAGCGGAGTATACAATGAGCAGTTCTTC
>TRBV2|TRBJ1-1|few|.
CASSGGLGAEAFF
TGTGCCAGCAGTGGGGGACTGGGTGCTGAAGCTTTCTTT
>TRBV7-3|TRBJ2-1|once|TRBD2
CASSLAGANNEQFF
TGTGCCAGCAGCTTAGCGGGAGCGAACAATGAGCAGTTCTTC
>TRBV28|TRBJ2-2|.|TRBD1
CASRLTGYGYTGELFF
TGTGCCAGCAGACTGACAGGGTATGGATACACCGGGGAGCTGTTTTTT
>TRBV6-5|TRBJ1-4|.|TRBD1
CASSRDRINEKLFF
TGTGCCAGCAGCCGGGACAGAATAAATGAAAAACTGTTTTTT
>TRBV15|TRBJ2-1|.|.
CATSKFLVNEQFF
TGTGCCACCAGCAAATTTTTAGTTAATGAGCAGTTCTTC
>TRBV18|TRBJ1-5|once|TRBD1
CASSAGTGTTQPQHF
TGTGCCAGCTCAGCCGGGACAGGGACGACTCAGCCCCAGCATTTT
>TRBV7-8|TRBJ1-4|.|TRBD1
CASSVNSGPSTGGEKLFF
TGTGCCAGCAGCGTCAACTCCGGCCCGTCCACAGGGGGTGAAAAACTGTTTTTT
>TRBV15|TRBJ2-5|few|TRBD2
CATSSQRGGATIKETQYF
TGTGCCACCAGCTCCCAGCGGGGCGGGGCCACCATTAAAGAGACCCAGTACTTC